The 6 T cell receptor beta chains given below trace back to one sample, sequenced in a study of T cell changes during pregnancy in multiple sclerosis. Profiled with immunoSEQ multiplex PCR; TCRdb holds only in-frame clones, not every one. This repertoire shows around 57,000 clones, about 88% found once; its top ten account for 2.5% to 3%. The sequencing here drew on peripheral blood, taken in the first trimester of pregnancy. The receptors originated from a female donor with multiple sclerosis, enrolled in a pregnancy study.

The V call is TRBV4-2, the J call TRBJ2-5; D unresolved. V lost 1 base and J 3 bases, leaving 12 bases between the germline ends. The CDR3 length is 15 residues. Germline CDR1 and CDR2: LGHNA and YNFKEQ. CDR3 sequence (DNA): TGTGCCAGCAGCCAAGGTGGTTCAGAAGAAGAGACCCAGTACTTC. Its protein product is CASSQGGSEEETQYF.

The CDR3 here is CASSQKVGPETQYF. The CDR3 DNA reads TGCGCCAGCAGTCAAAAAGTGGGGCCCGAGACCCAGTACTTC. The gene calls are TRBV23-1 and TRBJ2-5; possibly TRBD1 for D (5 bases). TRBV23-1 is known as an ORF, though its function is uncertain. V was trimmed by 2 bases and J by 5 bases, leaving 12 bases between them. The CDR3 is 14 residues long.

The chain has TRBV4-1 and TRBJ1-1; no firm D call. Germline V gene lookup returns CDR1 MGHRA and CDR2 YSYEKL. Deletions cut 0 bases from V and 7 bases from J, with 12 bases between. This CDR3 contains 14 residues. CDR3 DNA sequence: TGCGCCAGCAGCCAAGAATCCAGGAACGGTGAAGCTTTCTTT. Translation: CASSQESRNGEAFF.

The J gene is TRBJ1-3, the V gene TRBV19, with D possibly TRBD1 on 6 matching bases. V lost 5 bases and J lost 0, with 11 bases in between. Germline V gene lookup returns CDR1 LNHDA and CDR2 SQIVND (reference sequence). CDR3 length: 15 residues. In nucleotides, the CDR3 is TGTGCCAGTAGTTGGGACACCTACTCTGGAAACACCATATATTTT. Its translation is CASSWDTYSGNTIYF.

V is TRBV9 and J is TRBJ2-7, with 12 bases identical to TRBD1. The germline V gene has CDR1 SGDLS and CDR2 YYNGEE. The CDR3 loop spans 15 amino acids. Trimming at V came to 4 bases and at J to 7 bases, leaving 9 bases not matched to a gene. The CDR3 reads CASSNPGQGAREQYF. In DNA, the CDR3 is TGTGCCAGCAGCAATCCGGGACAGGGGGCGAGGGAGCAGTACTTC.

This chain uses TRBV6-5 with TRBJ2-7; possible D gene TRBD2, 6 bases. The germline gives CDR1 MNHEY, CDR2 SVGAGI. This CDR3 comprises 15 residues. The V end lost 2 bases, the J end lost 2 bases, and 13 bases lay between the germline ends. The CDR3 reads CASSYVTSSTYEQYF. The CDR3, as DNA: TGTGCCAGCAGTTACGTCACTAGCTCAACCTACGAGCAGTACTTC.